This T cell receptor beta chain emerged from a study of human T cells and chemical hapten exposure. For the study at large: The variation in per-sample TCR yields arose mainly from small differences in pooled library volumes.

Time point in this sample: pre-sensitization, week 0. The treatment: therapeutic diphenylcyclopropenone sensitization with weekly scalp DPC. V was clipped by 2 bases and J by 4 bases, with 11 bases between them. Looked up from germline, CDR1 is SGHVS and CDR2 is FQNEAQ. The CDR3 spans 14 residues. This clonotype was seen a few times. The library tagged individual cDNA molecules with unique molecular identifiers. TCRdb reanalysed the RACE reads using MiXCR and keeps one entry per CDR3 protein. The table records some 250,000 distinct CDR3 sequences, 7.7% of them present only once. The input for sequencing was whole blood, taken in connection with sensitization to the hapten diphenylcyclopropenone (DPC). This receptor was taken from a man aged 18 to 30 with alopecia areata. Some clones in this sample may be carry-over from other donors' samples. This chain joins TRBV7-8 and TRBJ1-1, with D uncertain. The CDR3 protein is CASSLNSWVTEAFF. Written as DNA, the CDR3 is TGTGCCAGCAGCTTAAATTCCTGGGTCACTGAAGCTTTCTTT.